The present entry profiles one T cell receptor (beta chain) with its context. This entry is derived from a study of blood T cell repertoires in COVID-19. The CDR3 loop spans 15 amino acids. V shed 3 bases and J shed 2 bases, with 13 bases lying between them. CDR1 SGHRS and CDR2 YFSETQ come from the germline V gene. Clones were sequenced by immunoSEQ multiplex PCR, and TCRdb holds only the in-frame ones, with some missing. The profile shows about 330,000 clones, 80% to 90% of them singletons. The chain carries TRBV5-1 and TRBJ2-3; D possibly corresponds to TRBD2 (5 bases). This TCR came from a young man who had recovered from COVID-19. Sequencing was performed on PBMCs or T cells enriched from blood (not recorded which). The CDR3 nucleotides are TGCGCCAGCAGCTCTGGGAGTCCAGTCACAGATACGCAGTATTTT. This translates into CASSSGSPVTDTQYF.